This T cell receptor beta chain is from a study of T cells after posttransplantation cyclophosphamide. Study observations and caveats: Recipient CMV seropositivity and CMV reactivation strongly tracked TRB clonality. Later blood repertoires were often dominated by clones from the donor CD8+ memory compartment.

In this sample, this clone turned up many times. The target antigen is unknown. The assay was immunoSEQ multiplex PCR, and TCRdb's table has in-frame clones only and misses some. The record shows 35,000 to 55,000 clones for this sample, with no singletons present. The related graft donor's blood sample was taken on the day of bone marrow donation. The source of this sequence is a middle-aged man in good health, CMV-negative, and a related stem cell transplant donor. The sample taken for sequencing was PBMCs.

CDR3 protein: CASSLGQGMNTEAFF. The DNA of the CDR3 is TGCGCCAGCAGCTTGGGACAGGGGATGAACACTGAAGCTTTCTTT. V usage is TRBV5-1 and J usage is TRBJ1-1; 8 nucleotides match TRBD1. The CDR3 extends over 15 amino acids. Trimming removed 0 bases from V and 0 bases from J; junction bases left unmatched: 1. Germline CDR1 and CDR2: SGHRS and YFSETQ. The full variable domain, rest sourced from reference TRBV5-1 and TRBJ1-1, is KAGVTQTPRYLIKTRGQQVTLSCSPISGHRSVSWYQQTPGQGLQFLFEYFSETQRNKGNFPGRFSGRQFSNSRSEMNVSTLELGDSALYLCASSLGQGMNTEAFFGQGTRLTVV.